This T cell receptor (beta chain) was documented in a study of T cell responses to AZD1222 COVID-19 vaccine. The assay was immunoSEQ multiplex PCR, and TCRdb's table has in-frame clones only and misses some. The table has about 180,000 clones, more than 70% seen once. The receptor comes from an adult who received the AZD1222 COVID-19 vaccine. The sample in question was peripheral blood, obtained 28 days after the second AZD1222 dose.

The CDR3 sequence: CASSLPGAGGLYEQYF. The CDR3, as DNA: TGTGCCAGCAGCTTGCCGGGGGCAGGGGGATTGTACGAGCAGTACTTC. V and J are TRBV5-4 and TRBJ2-7; possibly TRBD1 for D (7 bases). Germline V gene sequence: CDR1 SGHNT, CDR2 YYREEE (reference sequence). Trimming shortened V by 1 base and J by 4 bases, and 18 bases separated the two germline ends. This CDR3 is built from 16 residues.